The 4 T cell receptor beta chains listed next were all sequenced from one sample in a study of Ad26.COV2.S vaccination and SARS-CoV-2 variants. Sequencing was performed with immunoSEQ multiplex PCR; in TCRdb, only in-frame clones are kept and a portion is missing. Of about 680,000 clones listed, roughly 90% were seen once; the top ten hold approximately 1.5%. Specified treatment: some 19 received Ad26.COV2.S at low or high dose, single or two shots; 5 received placebo; per-sample allocation not given. Sampling took place 63 days after the first vaccine or placebo injection. The input for sequencing was peripheral blood, taken in a trial of Ad26.COV2.S vaccine versus placebo. The receptors shown here come from a person aged 18-60 years who received the Ad26.COV2.S COVID-19 vaccine or a placebo.

The chain employs TRBV7-6 and TRBJ2-3; 7 bases line up with TRBD2. Germline-derived CDR1 and CDR2 are SGHVS and FNYEAQ. The junction had 5 bases not matched to a gene; V was cut back by 4 bases and J by 4 bases. The CDR3 has 14 amino acids. For the CDR3, the DNA is TGTGCCAGCAGCTACCCGGGGAGGGCAGATACGCAGTATTTT. Translating gives CASSYPGRADTQYF.

This sequence joins TRBV12-5 and TRBJ1-4; TRBD1 matches 12 bases. J gave up 10 bases and V 5 bases, and 11 bases lay outside the gene matches. Germline V gives CDR1 LGHNT, CDR2 FRNRAP. This CDR3 has 16 residues. CDR3 nucleotide sequence: TGTGCTAGTGGTCTTCTAACCGGGACAGGGGGCGGAAAACTGTTTTTT. It encodes CASGLLTGTGGGKLFF.

CDR3 nucleotides: TGCGCCAGCAGCTTCTCCCTCGAGGAGACCCAGTACTTC. This gives the protein CASSFSLEETQYF. The rearrangement links TRBV5-1 to TRBJ2-5; D gene uncertain. V was clipped by 2 bases and J by 5 bases, with 10 bases between them. This CDR3 region has 13 residues. Germline CDR1 and CDR2: SGHRS and YFSETQ.

On this clone: Additional DNA sequences in this sample encode the identical CDR3. The V gene is TRBV7-9, the J gene TRBJ2-7; D not certain. The V end lost 2 bases, the J end lost 4 bases, and 3 bases lay between the germline ends. Looked up from germline, CDR1 is SEHNR and CDR2 is FQNEAQ (reference sequence). The CDR3 covers 11 residues. The CDR3 coding sequence is TGTGCCAGCAGCTTAACTTACGAGCAGTACTTC. As protein: CASSLTYEQYF. Supplemented by reference TRBV7-9 and TRBJ2-7, the full variable domain reads DTGVSQNPRHKITKRGQNVTFRCDPISEHNRLYWYRQTLGQGPEFLTYFQNEAQLEKSRLLSDRFSAERPKGSFSTLEIQRTEQGDSAMYLCASSLTYEQYFGPGTRLTVT.